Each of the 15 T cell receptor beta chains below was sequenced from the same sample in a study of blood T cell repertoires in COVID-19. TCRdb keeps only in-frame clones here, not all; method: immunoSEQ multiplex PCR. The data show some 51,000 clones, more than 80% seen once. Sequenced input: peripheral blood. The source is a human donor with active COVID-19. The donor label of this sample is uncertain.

The CDR3 nucleotides are TGTGCCACCAGCAGAGATCACTCCTACGAGCAGTACTTC. The encoded protein is CATSRDHSYEQYF. This chain connects TRBV15 to TRBJ2-7; D remains unclear. CDR3 length equals 13 residues. V was trimmed by 0 bases and J by 0 bases, leaving 3 bases between them. Germline CDR1 is LNHNV and CDR2 is YYDKDF (reference sequence).

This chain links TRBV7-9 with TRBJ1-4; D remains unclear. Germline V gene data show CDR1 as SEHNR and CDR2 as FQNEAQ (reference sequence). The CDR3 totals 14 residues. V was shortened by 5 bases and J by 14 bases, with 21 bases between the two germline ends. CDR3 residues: CASSTAGPGRGLFF. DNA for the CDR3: TGTGCCAGCAGCACGGCGGGTCCTGGTCGTGGGCTGTTTTTT.

CDR3 bases: TGTGCCAGCAGCCAAGGGAGGGGGCTAGACTATGGCTACACCTTC. This sequence encodes CASSQGRGLDYGYTF. J is TRBJ1-2 and V is TRBV3-1 (or the pseudogene TRBV3-2), with 7 positions matching TRBD1. The V and J ends lost 1 base and 3 bases, in that order; junction bases with no gene match: 5. Germline assignment: CDR1 LGHDT and CDR2 YNNKEL (reference sequence). This CDR3 is built from 15 residues.

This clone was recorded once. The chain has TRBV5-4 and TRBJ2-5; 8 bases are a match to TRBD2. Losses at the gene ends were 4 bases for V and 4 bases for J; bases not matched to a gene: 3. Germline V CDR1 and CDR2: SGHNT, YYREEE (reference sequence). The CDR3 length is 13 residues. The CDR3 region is CASSPGGGETQYF. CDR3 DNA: TGTGCCAGCAGCCCCGGGGGGGGAGAGACCCAGTACTTC.

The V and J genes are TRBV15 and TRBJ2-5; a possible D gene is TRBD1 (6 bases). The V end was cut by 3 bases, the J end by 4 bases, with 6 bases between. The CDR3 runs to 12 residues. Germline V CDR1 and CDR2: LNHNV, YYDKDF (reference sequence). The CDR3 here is CATSRGAETQYF. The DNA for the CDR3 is TGTGCCACCAGCAGGGGGGCAGAGACCCAGTACTTC.

This chain's CDR3 is CASSLAVVLPEAFF. Written as DNA, the CDR3 is TGTGCCAGCAGCTTAGCGGTGGTACTGCCTGAAGCTTTCTTT. V usage is TRBV7-2 and J usage is TRBJ1-1, with D uncertain. Looked up from germline, CDR1 is SGHTA and CDR2 is FQGNSA. Trimming left V 0 bases short and J 6 bases short, with 11 bases between. There are 14 residues in the CDR3. The full variable domain, with the rest looked up from reference TRBV7-2 and TRBJ1-1, is GAGVSQSPSNKVTEKGKDVELRCDPISGHTALYWYRQSLGQGLEFLIYFQGNSAPDKSGLPSDRFSAERTGGSVSTLTIQRTQQEDSAVYLCASSLAVVLPEAFFGQGTRLTVV.

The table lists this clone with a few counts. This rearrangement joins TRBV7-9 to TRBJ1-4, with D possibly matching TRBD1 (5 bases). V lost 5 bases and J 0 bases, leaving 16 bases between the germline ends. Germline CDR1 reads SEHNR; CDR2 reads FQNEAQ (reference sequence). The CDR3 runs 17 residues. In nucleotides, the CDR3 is TGTGCCAGCAGCCCTCGCTCAGGGATTTCAACTAATGAAAAACTGTTTTTT. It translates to CASSPRSGISTNEKLFF. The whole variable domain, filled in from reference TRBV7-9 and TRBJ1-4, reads DTGVSQNPRHKITKRGQNVTFRCDPISEHNRLYWYRQTLGQGPEFLTYFQNEAQLEKSRLLSDRFSAERPKGSFSTLEIQRTEQGDSAMYLCASSPRSGISTNEKLFFGSGTQLSVL.

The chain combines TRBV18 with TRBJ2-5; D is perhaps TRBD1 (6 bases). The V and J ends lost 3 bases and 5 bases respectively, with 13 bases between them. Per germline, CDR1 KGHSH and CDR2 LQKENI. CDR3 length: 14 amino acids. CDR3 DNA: TGTGCCAGCTCACCGACAGGAGGTTATGAGACCCAGTACTTC. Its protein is CASSPTGGYETQYF.

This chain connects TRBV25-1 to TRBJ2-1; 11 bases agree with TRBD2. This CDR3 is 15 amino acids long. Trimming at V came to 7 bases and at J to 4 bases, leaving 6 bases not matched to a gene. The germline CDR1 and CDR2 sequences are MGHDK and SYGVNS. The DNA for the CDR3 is TGTGCCAGCACTGTACTAGCGGGAGCTTACAATGAGCAGTTCTTC. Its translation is CASTVLAGAYNEQFF.

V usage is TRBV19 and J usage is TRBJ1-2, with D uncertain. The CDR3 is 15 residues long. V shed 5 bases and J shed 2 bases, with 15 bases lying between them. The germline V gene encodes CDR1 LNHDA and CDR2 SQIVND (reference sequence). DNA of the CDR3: TGTGCCAGTAGTCCCGAGGGCCGAGCGAACTATGGCTACACCTTC. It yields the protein CASSPEGRANYGYTF.

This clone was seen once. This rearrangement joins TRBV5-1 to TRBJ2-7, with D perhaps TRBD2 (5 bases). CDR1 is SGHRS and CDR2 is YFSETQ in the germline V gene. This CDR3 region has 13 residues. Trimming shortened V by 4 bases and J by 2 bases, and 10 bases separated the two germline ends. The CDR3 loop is CASSVTSAYEQYF. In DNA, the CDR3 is TGCGCCAGCAGCGTTACTAGTGCCTACGAGCAGTACTTC.

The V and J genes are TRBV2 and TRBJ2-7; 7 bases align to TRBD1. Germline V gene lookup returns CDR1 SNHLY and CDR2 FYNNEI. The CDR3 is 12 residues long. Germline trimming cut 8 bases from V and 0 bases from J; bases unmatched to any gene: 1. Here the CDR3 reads CASRTGSYEQYF. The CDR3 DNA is TGTGCCAGCCGGACAGGCTCCTACGAGCAGTACTTC.

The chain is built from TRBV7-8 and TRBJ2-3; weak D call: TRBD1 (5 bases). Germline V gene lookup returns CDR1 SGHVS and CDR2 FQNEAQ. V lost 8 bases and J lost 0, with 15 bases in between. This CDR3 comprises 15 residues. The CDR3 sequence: CASRRQSLSTDTQYF. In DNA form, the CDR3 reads TGTGCCAGCCGAAGACAGTCGCTTAGCACAGATACGCAGTATTTT.

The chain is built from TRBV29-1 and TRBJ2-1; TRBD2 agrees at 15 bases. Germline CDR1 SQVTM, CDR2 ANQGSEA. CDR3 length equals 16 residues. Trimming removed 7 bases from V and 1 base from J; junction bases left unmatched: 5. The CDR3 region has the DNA TGCAGCGCCCGGGGGACTAGCGGGGGGTCCTACAATGAGCAGTTCTTC. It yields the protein CSARGTSGGSYNEQFF.

The chain's CDR3 is CASSQGTRRYYEQYF. In nucleotides, the CDR3 is TGTGCCAGCAGCCAAGGGACTAGAAGATACTACGAGCAGTACTTC. The rearrangement joins TRBV13 to TRBJ2-7, with TRBD2 matching over 8 bases. CDR1 and CDR2 from the germline V gene are PRHDT and FYEKMQ (reference sequence). There are 15 residues in the CDR3. Unmatched junction bases numbered 9, after V lost 5 bases and J lost 3 bases.